This T cell receptor beta chain was sequenced during a study of read filtering for tumor transcriptome and immune sequencing. Looking at the study overall: Per sample, TCR-region reads ranged about 4 to 10.27 million by IR-seq, 85 to 1273 by RNA-seq.

Every patient had bone marrow sampled while the disease was active. This clonotype was found many times. The length of the CDR3 is 17 residues. Germline V gene data show CDR1 as SEHNR and CDR2 as FQNEAQ (reference sequence). V lost 4 bases, J lost 0 bases, and 16 bases lay in between. The library was built from about 400 ng RNA with molecular barcoded adaptors for alpha/delta and beta/gamma chains. TCRdb re-analysed the reads in MiXCR, keeping a single row per CDR3 protein. The table shows tens of thousands of distinct CDR3 sequences, with around 14% occurring only once. The sequencing sample was made of a population of CD138-negative cells sorted from bone marrow. The V gene is TRBV7-9, the J gene TRBJ1-3; D is unclear. The TCR sequence derives from a donor aged 40 or older with multiple myeloma. The CDR3 loop is CASSSYNRTYSGNTIYF. CDR3 nucleotide sequence: TGTGCCAGCAGCTCCTACAACCGAACCTACTCTGGAAACACCATATATTTT.